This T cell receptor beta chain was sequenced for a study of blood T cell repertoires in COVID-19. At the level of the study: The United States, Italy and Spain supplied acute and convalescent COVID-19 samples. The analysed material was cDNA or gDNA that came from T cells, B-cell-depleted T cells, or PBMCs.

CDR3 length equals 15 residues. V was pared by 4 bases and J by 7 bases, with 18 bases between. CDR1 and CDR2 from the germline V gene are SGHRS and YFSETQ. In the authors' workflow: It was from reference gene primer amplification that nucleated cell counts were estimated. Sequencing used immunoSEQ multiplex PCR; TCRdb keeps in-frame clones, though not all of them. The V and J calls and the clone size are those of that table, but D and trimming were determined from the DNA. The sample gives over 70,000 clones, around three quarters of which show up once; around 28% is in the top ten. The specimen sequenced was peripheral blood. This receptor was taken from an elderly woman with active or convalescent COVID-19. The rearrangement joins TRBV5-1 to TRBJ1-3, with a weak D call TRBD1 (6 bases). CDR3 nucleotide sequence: TGCGCCAGCAGCCCGGTGGGGCCTCAGGGGAACACCATATATTTT. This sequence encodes CASSPVGPQGNTIYF.